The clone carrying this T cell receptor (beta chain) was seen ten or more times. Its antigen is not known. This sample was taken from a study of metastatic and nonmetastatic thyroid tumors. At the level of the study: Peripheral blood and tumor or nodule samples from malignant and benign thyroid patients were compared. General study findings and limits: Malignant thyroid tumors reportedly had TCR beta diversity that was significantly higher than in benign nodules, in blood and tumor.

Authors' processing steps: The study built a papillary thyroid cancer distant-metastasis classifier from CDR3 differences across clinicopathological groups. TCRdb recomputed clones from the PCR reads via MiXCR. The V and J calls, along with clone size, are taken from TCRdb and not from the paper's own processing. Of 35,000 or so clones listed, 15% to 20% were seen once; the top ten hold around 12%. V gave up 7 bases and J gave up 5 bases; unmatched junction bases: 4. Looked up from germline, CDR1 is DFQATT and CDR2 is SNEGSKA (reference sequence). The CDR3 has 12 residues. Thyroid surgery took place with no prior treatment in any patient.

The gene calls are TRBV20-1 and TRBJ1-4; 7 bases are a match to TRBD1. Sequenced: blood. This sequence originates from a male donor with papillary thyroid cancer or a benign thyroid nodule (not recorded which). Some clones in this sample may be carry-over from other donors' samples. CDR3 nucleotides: TGCAGTGGGGGACAGAACAATGAAAAACTGTTTTTT. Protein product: CSGGQNNEKLFF.